The 17 T cell receptor beta chains reported below all come from one sample, sequenced in a study of shared clonotypes between healthy human individuals. Profiling relied on immunoSEQ multiplex PCR, and the TCRdb table lists in-frame clones only, not all of them. The sample records roughly 2,500,000 clones, approximately 93% being singletons. The source material was naive CD4+ T cells from PBMCs. Regarding subset: CD45RA+ positively selected. Source of these receptors: a man younger than 35 in good health. Some clones in this sample may be carry-over from other donors' samples.

The CDR3 nucleotides read TGCGCCAGCAGCTTGGTCGTAGGCTTCGAGCAGTACTTC. It encodes CASSLVVGFEQYF. The chain employs TRBV5-1 and TRBJ2-7; D ambiguous. The V and J ends lost 0 bases and 6 bases respectively, with 10 bases between them. CDR3 length: 13 residues. Germline values: CDR1 SGHRS, CDR2 YFSETQ.

Here the CDR3 reads CASSWDRGLSGELFF. For the CDR3, the DNA is TGTGCCAGCAGTTGGGACAGGGGGCTCTCCGGGGAGCTGTTTTTT. The chain has TRBV27 and TRBJ2-2; 12 nucleotides line up with TRBD1. CDR1 is MNHEY and CDR2 is SMNVEV in the germline V gene (reference sequence). The CDR3 spans 15 residues. V trimming: 4 bases; J trimming: 6 bases; junction bases outside the gene matches: 3.

The gene calls are TRBV28 and TRBJ2-3; unclear D gene. The CDR3 spans 16 residues. Trimming pared 5 bases from V and 0 bases from J, leaving 15 bases between. Germline CDR1 is MDHEN and CDR2 is SYDVKM. The CDR3 region is CASSPLGVSSTDTQYF. CDR3 nucleotide sequence: TGTGCCAGCAGTCCCCTTGGAGTCTCGAGCACAGATACGCAGTATTTT. Full variable domain (outside the CDR3, taken from reference TRBV28 and TRBJ2-3): DVKVTQSSRYLVKRTGEKVFLECVQDMDHENMFWYRQDPGLGLRLIYFSYDVKMKEKGDIPEGYSVSREKKERFSLILESASTNQTSMYLCASSPLGVSSTDTQYFGPGTRLTVL.

V usage is TRBV4-1 and J usage is TRBJ1-4; perhaps TRBD1 as D (5 bases). CDR3 length: 14 residues. Germline V CDR1 and CDR2: MGHRA, YSYEKL. The V end lost 4 bases, the J end lost 5 bases, and 11 bases lay between the germline ends. In DNA form, the CDR3 reads TGCGCCAGCAGCCGGACATACCTAAATGAAAAACTGTTTTTT. Its translation: CASSRTYLNEKLFF.

This chain joins TRBV5-1 and TRBJ2-5, with D unresolved. Germline V gives CDR1 SGHRS, CDR2 YFSETQ. This CDR3 contains 14 residues. Trimming removed 4 bases from V and 3 bases from J, with 13 bases in between. The CDR3 coding sequence is TGCGCCAGCAGCGCCCGGATTGGAGAAGAGACCCAGTACTTC. It specifies CASSARIGEETQYF.

The V call is TRBV28, the J call TRBJ1-4; tentatively, D is TRBD1 (6 bases). V shed 11 bases and J shed 3 bases, with 19 bases lying between them. The CDR3 runs to 15 residues. CDR1 is MDHEN, CDR2 SYDVKM, per germline. The CDR3 DNA reads TGTGCCGGAGCTTCTGGGGCAGGGGCTAATGAAAAACTGTTTTTT. Translated: CAGASGAGANEKLFF.

The rearrangement uses TRBV6-1 and TRBJ2-7; D is ambiguous. This CDR3 comprises 13 residues. The V gene lost 4 bases and the J gene lost 2 bases, with 9 bases spanning the gap. Germline loops: CDR1 MNHNS, CDR2 SASEGT. The CDR3 region has the DNA TGTGCCAGCAGTGTTCGGCAGCCCTACGAGCAGTACTTC. Amino acids: CASSVRQPYEQYF.

The rearrangement joins TRBV28 to TRBJ1-5, with 8 bases aligning to TRBD1. The V segment lost 3 bases and the J segment 2 bases; nucleotides outside the gene matches: 3. This CDR3 region has 15 residues. Germline V gene lookup returns CDR1 MDHEN and CDR2 SYDVKM. The CDR3 here is CASSFQGAGNQPQHF. CDR3 in DNA: TGTGCCAGCAGTTTTCAGGGGGCCGGCAATCAGCCCCAGCATTTT.

This sequence joins TRBV4-2 and TRBJ1-2; D is possibly TRBD1 (5 bases). The CDR3 covers 14 residues. Germline CDR1 and CDR2: LGHNA and YNFKEQ. The V and J ends lost 4 bases and 7 bases respectively, with 16 bases between them. Here the CDR3 reads CASSPGGPGLGYTF. The CDR3 DNA reads as TGTGCCAGCAGCCCCGGGGGTCCGGGACTTGGCTACACCTTC.

A single count supports this clone. The rearrangement uses TRBV5-4 and TRBJ1-2; TRBD1 aligns across 8 bases. Looked up from germline, CDR1 is SGHNT and CDR2 is YYREEE (reference sequence). The CDR3 has 17 amino acids. Trimming at V came to 0 bases and at J to 8 bases, leaving 15 bases not matched to a gene. The CDR3 loop reads CASSLGSGGTPQGGYTF. The CDR3 DNA sequence: TGTGCCAGCAGCTTGGGGTCAGGGGGCACCCCTCAAGGAGGCTACACCTTC.

The chain links TRBV28 to TRBJ1-2; unclear D gene. CDR3 length: 12 amino acids. Germline assignment: CDR1 MDHEN and CDR2 SYDVKM. Trimming cost V 10 bases and J 8 bases, with 17 bases left between them. Here the CDR3 reads CATFDVARGYTF. The DNA for the CDR3 is TGTGCCACCTTCGACGTCGCCCGCGGCTACACCTTC.

CDR3 sequence (DNA): TGTGCCAGCGCGAAGGGAAGGGGGAACACTGAAGCTTTCTTT. It is translated as CASAKGRGNTEAFF. The J gene is TRBJ1-1, the V gene TRBV6-5; D perhaps matches TRBD1 (5 bases). Germline assignment: CDR1 MNHEY and CDR2 SVGAGI. The V end was cut by 8 bases, the J end by 1 base, with 14 bases between. The CDR3 runs to 14 residues.

CDR3 amino acids: CASSMSLAGGLNEQFF. CDR3 in DNA: TGTGCCAGCAGCATGTCACTAGCGGGAGGATTAAATGAGCAGTTCTTC. The V call is TRBV5-4, the J call TRBJ2-1; TRBD2 aligns across 12 bases. The V gene end was trimmed by 4 bases and the J gene end by 7 bases; junction bases not matched to a gene: 9. CDR1 and CDR2 (germline): SGHNT, YYREEE (reference sequence). The CDR3 extends over 16 amino acids.

The rearrangement uses TRBV14 and TRBJ2-7; D is possibly TRBD2 (7 bases). The CDR3 has 19 amino acids. Trimming took 0 bases from V and 0 from J, leaving 21 bases between them. The V gene's germline CDR1 is SGHDN and CDR2 FVKESK. Written as DNA, the CDR3 is TGTGCCAGCAGCCAAGATCGGGGTTTGGCGGGGGCACGCTCCTACGAGCAGTACTTC. Translating it yields CASSQDRGLAGARSYEQYF.

The chain is built from TRBV29-1 and TRBJ2-3; 7 positions match TRBD2. The germline V gene has CDR1 SQVTM and CDR2 ANQGSEA. V lost 6 bases and J lost 3; bases outside the gene matches: 6. The CDR3 is 13 amino acids. This CDR3 reads CSVLISGTDTQYF. DNA for the CDR3: TGCAGCGTCTTAATTAGCGGGACAGATACGCAGTATTTT.

The chain has TRBV4-1 and TRBJ1-2; D not certain. With 0 bases removed from V and 8 bases from J, the gap between germline ends came to 16 bases. The CDR3 runs to 15 residues. From germline, CDR1 is MGHRA and CDR2 YSYEKL. CDR3 bases: TGCGCCAGCAGCCAAGATCCCTTCGGCGCGGGAGGCTACACCTTC. It translates to CASSQDPFGAGGYTF.

The V call is TRBV15, the J call TRBJ2-3; 12 bases are a match to TRBD2. The junction had 4 bases not matched to a gene; V was cut back by 3 bases and J by 3 bases. This CDR3 is built from 16 residues. Germline V gene lookup returns CDR1 LNHNV and CDR2 YYDKDF (reference sequence). Written as DNA, the CDR3 is TGTGCCACCAGCAGCCCTAGCGGGAGGGGGACAGATACGCAGTATTTT. It codes for CATSSPSGRGTDTQYF. The full variable domain, in which reference TRBV15 and TRBJ2-3 provide the parts outside the CDR3, is DAMVIQNPRYQVTQFGKPVTLSCSQTLNHNVMYWYQQKSSQAPKLLFHYYDKDFNNEADTPDNFQSRRPNTSFCFLDIRSPGLGDTAMYLCATSSPSGRGTDTQYFGPGTRLTVL.